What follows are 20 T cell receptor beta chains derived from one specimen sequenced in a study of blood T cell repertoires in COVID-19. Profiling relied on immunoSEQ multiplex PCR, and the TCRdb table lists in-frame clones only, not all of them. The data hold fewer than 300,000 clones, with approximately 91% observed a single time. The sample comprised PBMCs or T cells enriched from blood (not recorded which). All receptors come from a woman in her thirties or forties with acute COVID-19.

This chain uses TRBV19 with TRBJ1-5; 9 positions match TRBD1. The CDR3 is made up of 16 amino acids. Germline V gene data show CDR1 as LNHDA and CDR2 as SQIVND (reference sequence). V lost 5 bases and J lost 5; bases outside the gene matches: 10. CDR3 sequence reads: CASSPHGQGQDQPQHF. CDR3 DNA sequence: TGTGCCAGTAGTCCCCATGGACAGGGGCAGGATCAGCCCCAGCATTTT.

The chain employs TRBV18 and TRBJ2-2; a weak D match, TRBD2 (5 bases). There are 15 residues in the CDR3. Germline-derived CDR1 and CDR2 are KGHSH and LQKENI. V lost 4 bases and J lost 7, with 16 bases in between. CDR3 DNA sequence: TGTGCCAGCTCACGAGTAGCGAGTGATTTCGGGGAGCTGTTTTTT. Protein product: CASSRVASDFGELFF.

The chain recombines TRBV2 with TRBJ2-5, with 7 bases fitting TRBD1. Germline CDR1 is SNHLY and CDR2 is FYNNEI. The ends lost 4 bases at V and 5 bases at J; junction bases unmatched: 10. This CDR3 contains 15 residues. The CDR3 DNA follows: TGTGCCAGCAGTGTACAGGGGAAGGTTGGGGAGACCCAGTACTTC. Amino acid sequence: CASSVQGKVGETQYF. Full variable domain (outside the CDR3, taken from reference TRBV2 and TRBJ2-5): EPEVTQTPSHQVTQMGQEVILRCVPISNHLYFYWYRQILGQKVEFLVSFYNNEISEKSEIFDDQFSVERPDGSNFTLKIRSTKLEDSAMYFCASSVQGKVGETQYFGPGTRLLVL.

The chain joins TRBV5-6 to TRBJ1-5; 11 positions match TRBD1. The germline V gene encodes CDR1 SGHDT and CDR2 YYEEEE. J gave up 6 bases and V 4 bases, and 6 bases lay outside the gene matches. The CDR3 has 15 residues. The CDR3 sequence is CASSADRGLGQPQHF. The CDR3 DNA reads TGTGCCAGCAGCGCGGACAGGGGGCTAGGTCAGCCCCAGCATTTT. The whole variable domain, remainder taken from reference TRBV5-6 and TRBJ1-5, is DAGVTQSPTHLIKTRGQQVTLRCSPKSGHDTVSWYQQALGQGPQFIFQYYEEEERQRGNFPDRFSGHQFPNYSSELNVNALLLGDSALYLCASSADRGLGQPQHFGDGTRLSIL.

CDR3 loop: CASSLGSSNTGELFF. Written as DNA, the CDR3 is TGTGCCAGCAGCTTAGGCTCGTCGAACACCGGGGAGCTGTTTTTT. The V gene is TRBV7-3, the J gene TRBJ2-2; D is undetermined. Trimming cost V 2 bases and J 0 bases, with 7 bases left between them. CDR1 is SGHTA, CDR2 FQGTGA, per germline. The CDR3 consists of 15 residues. The full variable domain, completed using reference TRBV7-3 and TRBJ2-2, is GAGVSQTPSNKVTEKGKYVELRCDPISGHTALYWYRQSLGQGPEFLIYFQGTGAADDSGLPNDRFFAVRPEGSVSTLKIQRTERGDSAVYLCASSLGSSNTGELFFGEGSRLTVL.

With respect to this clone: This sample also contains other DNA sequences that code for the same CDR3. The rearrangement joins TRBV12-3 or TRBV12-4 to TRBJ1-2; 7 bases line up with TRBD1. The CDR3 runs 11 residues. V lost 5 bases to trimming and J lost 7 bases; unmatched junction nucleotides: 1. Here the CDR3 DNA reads TGTGCCAGCAGTCCAGGGGGTGGCTACACCTTC. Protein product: CASSPGGGYTF.

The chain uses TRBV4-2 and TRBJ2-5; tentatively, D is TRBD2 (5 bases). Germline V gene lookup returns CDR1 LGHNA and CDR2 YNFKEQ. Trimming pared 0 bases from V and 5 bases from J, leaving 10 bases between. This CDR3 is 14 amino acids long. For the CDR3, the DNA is TGTGCCAGCAGCCAAGATCTGGGCGGGGAGACCCAGTACTTC. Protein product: CASSQDLGGETQYF.

CDR3 sequence: CAISEGQSTETQYF. The CDR3 DNA sequence: TGTGCCATCAGTGAGGGACAGTCTACGGAGACCCAGTACTTC. This chain links TRBV10-3 with TRBJ2-5; D perhaps matches TRBD1 (6 bases). This CDR3 spans 14 amino acids. Germline CDR1 and CDR2: ENHRY and SYGVKD. Between the trimmed V and J ends, which lost 2 bases and 5 bases, there was a span of 12 bases.

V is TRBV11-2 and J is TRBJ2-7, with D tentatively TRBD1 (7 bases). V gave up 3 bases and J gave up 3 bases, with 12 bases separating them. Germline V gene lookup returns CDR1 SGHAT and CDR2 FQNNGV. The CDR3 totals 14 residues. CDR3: CASSFGQGGYEQYF. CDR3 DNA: TGTGCCAGCAGCTTCGGCCAGGGGGGCTACGAGCAGTACTTC.

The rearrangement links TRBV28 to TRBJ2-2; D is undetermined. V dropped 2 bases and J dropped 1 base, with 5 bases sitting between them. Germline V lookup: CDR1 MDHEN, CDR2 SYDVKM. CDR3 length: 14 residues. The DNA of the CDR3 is TGTGCCAGCAGTTTAGTCCAGAACACCGGGGAGCTGTTTTTT. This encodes CASSLVQNTGELFF.

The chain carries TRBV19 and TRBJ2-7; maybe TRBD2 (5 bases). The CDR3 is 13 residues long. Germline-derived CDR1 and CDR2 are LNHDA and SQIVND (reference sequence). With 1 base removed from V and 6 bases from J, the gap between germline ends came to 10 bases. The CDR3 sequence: CASSIVEGSEQYF. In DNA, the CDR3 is TGTGCCAGTAGTATAGTGGAAGGGAGCGAGCAGTACTTC. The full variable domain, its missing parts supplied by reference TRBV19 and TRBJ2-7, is DGGITQSPKYLFRKEGQNVTLSCEQNLNHDAMYWYRQDPGQGLRLIYYSQIVNDFQKGDIAEGYSVSREKKESFPLTVTSAQKNPTAFYLCASSIVEGSEQYFGPGTRLTVT.

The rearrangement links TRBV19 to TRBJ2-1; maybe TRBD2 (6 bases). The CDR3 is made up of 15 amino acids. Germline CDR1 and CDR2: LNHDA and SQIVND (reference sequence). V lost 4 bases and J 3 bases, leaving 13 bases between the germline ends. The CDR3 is CASSNRRVDYNEQFF. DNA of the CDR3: TGTGCCAGTAGTAACAGGAGGGTCGACTACAATGAGCAGTTCTTC.

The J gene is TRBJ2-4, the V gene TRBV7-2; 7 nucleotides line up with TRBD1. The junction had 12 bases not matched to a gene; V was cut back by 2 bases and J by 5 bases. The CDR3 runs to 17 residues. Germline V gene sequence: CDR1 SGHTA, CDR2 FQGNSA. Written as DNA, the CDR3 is TGTGCCAGCAGCTTAAGGGCTGTGGGCCAGGGGGAAAACATTCAGTACTTC. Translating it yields CASSLRAVGQGENIQYF.

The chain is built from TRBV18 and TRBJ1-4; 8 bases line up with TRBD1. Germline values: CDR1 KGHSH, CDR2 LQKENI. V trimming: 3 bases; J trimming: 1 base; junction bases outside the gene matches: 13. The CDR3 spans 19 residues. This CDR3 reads CASSPSAGGIGGTNEKLFF. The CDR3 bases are TGTGCCAGCTCACCTTCCGCAGGGGGCATCGGGGGAACTAATGAAAAACTGTTTTTT.

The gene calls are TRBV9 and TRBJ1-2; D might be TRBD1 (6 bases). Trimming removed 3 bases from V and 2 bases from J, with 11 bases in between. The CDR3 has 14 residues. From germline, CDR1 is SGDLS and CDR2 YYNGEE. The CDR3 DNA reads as TGTGCCAGCAGCGGATTAACAGGGAACTATGGCTACACCTTC. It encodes CASSGLTGNYGYTF.

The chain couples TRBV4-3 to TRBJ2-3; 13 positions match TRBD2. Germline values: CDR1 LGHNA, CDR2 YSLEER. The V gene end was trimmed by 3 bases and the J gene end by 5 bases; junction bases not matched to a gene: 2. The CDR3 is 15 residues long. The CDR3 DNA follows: TGCGCCAGCAGCCAGCGGACTAGCGGGAGAGATACGCAGTATTTT. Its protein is CASSQRTSGRDTQYF.

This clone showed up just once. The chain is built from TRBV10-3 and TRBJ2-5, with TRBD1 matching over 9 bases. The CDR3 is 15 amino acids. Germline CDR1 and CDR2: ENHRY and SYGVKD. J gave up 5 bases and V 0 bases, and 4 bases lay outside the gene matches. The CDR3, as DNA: TGTGCCATCAGTGAGTCCGGGACAGGGAAGGAGACCCAGTACTTC. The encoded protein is CAISESGTGKETQYF.

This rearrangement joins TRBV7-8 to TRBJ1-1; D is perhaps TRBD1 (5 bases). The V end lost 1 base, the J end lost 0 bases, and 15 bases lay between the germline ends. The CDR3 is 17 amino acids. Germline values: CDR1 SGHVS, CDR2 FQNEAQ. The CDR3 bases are TGTGCCAGCAGCTTAGGACAGACTCTTACTGTGAACACTGAAGCTTTCTTT. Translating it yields CASSLGQTLTVNTEAFF.

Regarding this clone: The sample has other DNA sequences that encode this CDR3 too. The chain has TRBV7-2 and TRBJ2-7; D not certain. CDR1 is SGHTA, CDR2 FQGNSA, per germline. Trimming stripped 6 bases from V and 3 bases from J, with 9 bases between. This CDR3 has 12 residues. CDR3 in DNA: TGTGCCAGCAGTCCAAACAGCTACGAGCAGTACTTC. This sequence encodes CASSPNSYEQYF.

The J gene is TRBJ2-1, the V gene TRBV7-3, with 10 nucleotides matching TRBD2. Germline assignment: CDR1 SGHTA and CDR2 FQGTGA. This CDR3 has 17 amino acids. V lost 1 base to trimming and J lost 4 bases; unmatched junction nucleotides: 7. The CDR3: CASSLMATSGVYNEQFF. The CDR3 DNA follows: TGTGCCAGCAGCTTAATGGCCACTAGCGGGGTGTACAATGAGCAGTTCTTC.